This entry lists 29 T cell receptor beta chains sequenced from one sample in a study of blood T cell repertoires in COVID-19. This table comes from immunoSEQ multiplex PCR, and its TCRdb copy is limited to in-frame clones, with some not included. The table lists 250,000 to 300,000 clones, about nine tenths of them singletons, with around 15% in the top ten. Sequencing was carried out using PBMCs or T cells enriched from blood (not recorded which). The receptors were sampled from a young man who had recovered from COVID-19.

The chain links TRBV6-1 to TRBJ1-6, with D uncertain. The CDR3 is made up of 14 amino acids. The ends were cut back, 2 bases at V and 10 bases at J, with 12 bases in the middle. Germline V gene sequence: CDR1 MNHNS, CDR2 SASEGT. The DNA of the CDR3 is TGTGCCAGCAGTGAACTTGCAGGAAGATCACCCCTCCACTTT. It yields the protein CASSELAGRSPLHF.

The rearrangement uses TRBV27 and TRBJ1-4; D gene ambiguous. The CDR3 contains 14 residues. V lost 6 bases to trimming and J lost 8 bases, with 16 bases between them. CDR1 MNHEY and CDR2 SMNVEV come from the germline V gene (reference sequence). CDR3 sequence: CASRSSMVGEKLFF. The DNA of the CDR3 is TGTGCCAGCAGGAGTAGCATGGTCGGGGAAAAACTGTTTTTT.

V usage is TRBV25-1 and J usage is TRBJ2-3; D gene uncertain. Per germline, CDR1 MGHDK and CDR2 SYGVNS. V was cut by 4 bases and J by 0 bases, with 2 bases left in between. The CDR3 is 12 amino acids. The CDR3 nucleotides read TGTGCCAGCAGTGCTAGCACAGATACGCAGTATTTT. Translating gives CASSASTDTQYF.

The V and J genes are TRBV27 and TRBJ1-6; TRBD1 matches 9 bases. The germline V gene has CDR1 MNHEY and CDR2 SMNVEV (reference sequence). J gave up 7 bases and V 0 bases, and 1 base lay outside the gene matches. The length of the CDR3 is 15 residues. The DNA of the CDR3 is TGTGCCAGCAGTTTATCGACAGGGGGGAATTCACCCCTCCACTTT. Translation: CASSLSTGGNSPLHF.

The chain uses TRBV5-6 and TRBJ1-5; TRBD1 matches at 7 bases. CDR1 and CDR2 (germline): SGHDT, YYEEEE. CDR3 size: 14 residues. Germline trimming cut 2 bases from V and 7 bases from J; bases unmatched to any gene: 6. The CDR3 coding sequence is TGTGCCAGCAGCTTATACAGGGGCGGGCAGCCCCAGCATTTT. It encodes CASSLYRGGQPQHF. The full variable domain, in which reference TRBV5-6 and TRBJ1-5 provide the parts outside the CDR3, is DAGVTQSPTHLIKTRGQQVTLRCSPKSGHDTVSWYQQALGQGPQFIFQYYEEEERQRGNFPDRFSGHQFPNYSSELNVNALLLGDSALYLCASSLYRGGQPQHFGDGTRLSIL.

V gene TRBV7-2 combines with J gene TRBJ2-7, with D tentatively TRBD1 (6 bases). The V and J ends lost 2 bases and 6 bases respectively, with 14 bases between them. The CDR3 is 14 residues long. Germline values: CDR1 SGHTA, CDR2 FQGNSA. This CDR3 reads CASSLSTGRSEQYF. CDR3 nucleotides: TGTGCCAGCAGCTTATCGACAGGCAGAAGCGAGCAGTACTTC.

The chain employs TRBV9 and TRBJ2-1; 10 bases are shared with TRBD2. The V segment lost 1 base and the J segment 10 bases; nucleotides outside the gene matches: 5. CDR3 length: 14 amino acids. CDR1 is SGDLS and CDR2 is YYNGEE in the germline V gene. This CDR3 reads CASSVLAGVGEQFF. DNA for the CDR3: TGTGCCAGCAGCGTACTAGCGGGAGTGGGGGAGCAGTTCTTC. The full variable domain, with the rest looked up from reference TRBV9 and TRBJ2-1, is DSGVTQTPKHLITATGQRVTLRCSPRSGDLSVYWYQQSLDQGLQFLIQYYNGEERAKGNILERFSAQQFPDLHSELNLSSLELGDSALYFCASSVLAGVGEQFFGPGTRLTVL.

J is TRBJ1-1 and V is TRBV2; D unresolved. The CDR3 loop spans 13 amino acids. From germline, CDR1 is SNHLY and CDR2 FYNNEI. V lost 1 base, J lost 3 bases, and 6 bases lay in between. CDR3 residues: CASSEDQDTEAFF. The CDR3, as DNA: TGTGCCAGCAGTGAAGACCAGGACACTGAAGCTTTCTTT. Full variable domain (rest looked up from reference TRBV2 and TRBJ1-1): EPEVTQTPSHQVTQMGQEVILRCVPISNHLYFYWYRQILGQKVEFLVSFYNNEISEKSEIFDDQFSVERPDGSNFTLKIRSTKLEDSAMYFCASSEDQDTEAFFGQGTRLTVV.

The chain recombines TRBV10-3 with TRBJ2-2, with D possibly TRBD1 on 6 matching bases. The CDR3 totals 14 residues. V was trimmed by 5 bases and J by 6 bases, leaving 13 bases between them. Germline CDR1 is ENHRY and CDR2 is SYGVKD. In DNA form, the CDR3 reads TGTGCCATCAGTTTACAGGGATCACCCGGGGAGCTGTTTTTT. Translated, it gives CAISLQGSPGELFF.

J is TRBJ2-1 and V is TRBV7-9; tentatively, D is TRBD2 (6 bases). Germline CDR1 reads SEHNR; CDR2 reads FQNEAQ (reference sequence). Trimming cost V 5 bases and J 6 bases, with 20 bases left between them. This CDR3 has 16 amino acids. The CDR3 coding sequence is TGTGCCAGCAGCCCACGAACGGGAGTAACTTTCAATGAGCAGTTCTTC. Translated: CASSPRTGVTFNEQFF.

The gene calls are TRBV2 and TRBJ1-1; unclear D gene. Germline V lookup: CDR1 SNHLY, CDR2 FYNNEI. V lost 8 bases and J lost 1, with 8 bases in between. The CDR3 runs 12 residues. In DNA, the CDR3 is TGTGCCAGCGGTACAAGGAACACTGAAGCTTTCTTT. Protein product: CASGTRNTEAFF.

This clone was counted once. The chain carries TRBV25-1 and TRBJ2-3; TRBD1 matches at 8 bases. V was pared by 6 bases and J by 2 bases, with 10 bases of the junction left unmatched. Germline V CDR1 and CDR2: MGHDK, SYGVNS. This CDR3 contains 16 residues. In nucleotides, the CDR3 is TGTGCCAGCAGCCCTAACCCCCAGGGGGCCACAGATACGCAGTATTTT. Translation gives CASSPNPQGATDTQYF.

The chain has TRBV19 and TRBJ2-7; no reliable D call. CDR3 length: 11 amino acids. The germline gives CDR1 LNHDA, CDR2 SQIVND (reference sequence). V was pared by 5 bases and J by 6 bases, with 8 bases between. The DNA of the CDR3 is TGTGCCAGTAGTGAGTTTGGCGAGCAGTACTTC. Translation gives CASSEFGEQYF.

This clone came up a few times. CDR3 residues: CAISEEGTHSGNTIYF. The DNA for the CDR3 is TGTGCCATCAGTGAGGAGGGGACTCACTCTGGAAACACCATATATTTT. The chain is built from TRBV10-3 and TRBJ1-3; D might be TRBD1 (5 bases). Germline values: CDR1 ENHRY, CDR2 SYGVKD. Trimming took off 2 bases at V and 0 bases at J, with 11 bases between the two ends. This CDR3 has 16 residues.

This clone came up once. The chain carries TRBV9 and TRBJ2-1; TRBD2 might be the D (6 bases). Per germline, CDR1 SGDLS and CDR2 YYNGEE. Trimming pared 4 bases from V and 6 bases from J, leaving 11 bases between. The CDR3 is 13 amino acids. The chain's CDR3 is CASSYSSANEQFF. CDR3 nucleotides: TGTGCCAGCAGCTATTCTAGCGCCAATGAGCAGTTCTTC.

On this clone itself: Relative to the germline gene, one junction end is altered; a read error may explain this. V gene TRBV3-1 (or the pseudogene TRBV3-2) combines with J gene TRBJ1-3; D not resolved. The CDR3 loop spans 16 amino acids. In germline, CDR1 is LGHDT, CDR2 YNNKEL (reference sequence). The CDR3 nucleotides are TGTGCCAGCACCCAACTGGGTGGCTCCATCCCAGGCACCATATATTTT. It specifies CASTQLGGSIPGTIYF.

The chain couples TRBV4-2 to TRBJ2-7, with 8 nucleotides matching TRBD1. CDR3 length: 14 amino acids. Germline V gene sequence: CDR1 LGHNA, CDR2 YNFKEQ. J lost 4 bases, V lost 6 bases, and 8 bases had no gene match. Here the CDR3 DNA reads TGTGCCAGCAGGGAACGGGACAGGTTATACGAGCAGTACTTC. It encodes CASRERDRLYEQYF.

The chain recombines TRBV7-9 with TRBJ2-1; D gene uncertain. V dropped 6 bases and J dropped 6 bases, with 6 bases sitting between them. CDR3 length: 11 residues. Germline V gene sequence: CDR1 SEHNR, CDR2 FQNEAQ (reference sequence). CDR3 in amino acids: CASRLVNEQFF. In DNA form, the CDR3 reads TGTGCCAGCAGACTTGTCAATGAGCAGTTCTTC.

The chain joins TRBV27 to TRBJ1-4; 7 nucleotides align to TRBD1. Trimming cost V 3 bases and J 0 bases; bases outside gene matches: 7. The germline CDR1 and CDR2 sequences are MNHEY and SMNVEV (reference sequence). There are 17 residues in the CDR3. The chain's CDR3 is CASSLGQRIATNEKLFF. CDR3 sequence (DNA): TGTGCCAGCAGTTTGGGACAGCGAATCGCAACTAATGAAAAACTGTTTTTT.

V gene TRBV11-1 combines with J gene TRBJ1-4; 8 bases align to TRBD1. V lost 4 bases and J lost 8; bases outside the gene matches: 9. The CDR3 loop spans 15 amino acids. Looked up from germline, CDR1 is SGHAT and CDR2 is FQDESV (reference sequence). The CDR3 here is CASSSHQGAGEKLFF. The CDR3 DNA sequence: TGTGCCAGCAGCTCACATCAGGGGGCTGGGGAAAAACTGTTTTTT.

The CDR3 here is CASKGQGALGLLGNTQYF. DNA of the CDR3: TGTGCCAGCAAGGGGCAGGGGGCGTTAGGTCTCTTAGGGAATACGCAGTATTTT. The J gene is TRBJ2-3, the V gene TRBV27; 8 nucleotides match TRBD1. The trim removed 7 bases at V and 7 bases at J, leaving 22 bases unmatched. This CDR3 is built from 18 residues. Germline V gene data show CDR1 as MNHEY and CDR2 as SMNVEV (reference sequence).

This clone showed up just once. The chain combines TRBV12-3 or TRBV12-4 with TRBJ1-2; D unclear. The length of the CDR3 is 13 residues. V lost 5 bases and J lost 2, with 9 bases in between. The CDR3 protein is CASSQTQNYGYTF. The CDR3 nucleotides read TGTGCCAGCAGTCAGACACAAAACTATGGCTACACCTTC.

The V call is TRBV7-2, the J call TRBJ1-3, with D tentatively TRBD1 (5 bases). V was pared by 0 bases and J by 2 bases, with 5 bases between. Germline lookup yields CDR1 SGHTA and CDR2 FQGNSA. The CDR3 runs to 14 residues. The CDR3 sequence: CASSLARAGNTIYF. CDR3 nucleotide sequence: TGTGCCAGCAGCTTAGCCAGGGCTGGAAACACCATATATTTT. The full variable domain, its missing parts supplied by reference TRBV7-2 and TRBJ1-3, is GAGVSQSPSNKVTEKGKDVELRCDPISGHTALYWYRQSLGQGLEFLIYFQGNSAPDKSGLPSDRFSAERTGGSVSTLTIQRTQQEDSAVYLCASSLARAGNTIYFGEGSWLTVV.

This chain links TRBV5-1 with TRBJ2-3, with 10 bases that match TRBD2. CDR3 length equals 18 residues. V shed 1 base and J 0 bases; nucleotides not matched to a gene: 8. Looked up from germline, CDR1 is SGHRS and CDR2 is YFSETQ. In nucleotides, the CDR3 is TGCGCCAGCAGCTTGATAGTAGCGGGGGGCTTCAGCACAGATACGCAGTATTTT. Amino acid sequence: CASSLIVAGGFSTDTQYF.

CDR3 residues: CASSQTGGVYNEQFF. The DNA of the CDR3 is TGTGCCAGTAGTCAAACAGGGGGGGTTTACAATGAGCAGTTCTTC. The chain uses TRBV19 and TRBJ2-1, with a tentative D call TRBD1 (8 bases). This CDR3 has 15 residues. V shed 5 bases and J shed 4 bases, with 15 bases lying between them. The germline gives CDR1 LNHDA, CDR2 SQIVND (reference sequence).

The chain is built from TRBV29-1 and TRBJ1-6; 7 nucleotides match TRBD1. The germline V gene has CDR1 SQVTM and CDR2 ANQGSEA. V lost 7 bases, J lost 7 bases, and 7 bases stayed unmatched. There are 13 residues in the CDR3. In DNA form, the CDR3 reads TGCAGCGGAAAGGGGGCCCAGAATTCACCCCTCCACTTT. It encodes CSGKGAQNSPLHF.

This clone was seen just once. The J gene is TRBJ1-2, the V gene TRBV6-1; 7 nucleotides align to TRBD1. This CDR3 comprises 15 residues. The germline V gene has CDR1 MNHNS and CDR2 SASEGT. V dropped 1 base and J dropped 5; count of bases not matched to a gene: 7. The CDR3 nucleotides are TGTGCCAGCAGTGAAGGGTTGTGGACAGGATATGGCTACACCTTC. The encoded protein is CASSEGLWTGYGYTF.

This chain connects TRBV27 to TRBJ1-1, with D unclear. This CDR3 comprises 18 residues. V was clipped by 2 bases and J by 0 bases, with 19 bases between them. Germline V gene sequence: CDR1 MNHEY, CDR2 SMNVEV (reference sequence). CDR3 sequence: CASSLTLITESMNTEAFF. CDR3 in DNA: TGTGCCAGCAGTTTAACCCTTATTACAGAATCCATGAACACTGAAGCTTTCTTT.

This chain joins TRBV27 and TRBJ2-3; 7 bases align to TRBD1. Trimming removed 6 bases from V and 5 bases from J; junction bases left unmatched: 5. The CDR3 is made up of 13 amino acids. Germline loops: CDR1 MNHEY, CDR2 SMNVEV (reference sequence). The CDR3 DNA reads as TGTGCCAGCAGGACAGGGATGGAAGATACGCAGTATTTT. Translating gives CASRTGMEDTQYF.